This is a list of T cell receptor beta chains from one sample in a study of neurological immune-mediated disorders. One entry per CDR3 protein results from TCRdb running MiXCR on the 5' RACE reads. The table has roughly 90,000 distinct CDR3 sequences, 3% to 4.5% seen once. The sequencing input was PBMCs. The origin of the receptors is a woman aged 50 to 65 with multiple sclerosis. The CDR3 runs from the conserved cysteine through the conserved F or W. A D gene is named only where the DNA matches it firmly. Expanded clones are given a class, and other clones once, few, many or no size at all.

TRBJ2-5 TRBV7-6 . TRBD2 CASSLTSGVQETQYF TGTGCCAGCAGCTTGACTAGCGGGGTGCAAGAGACCCAGTACTTC
TRBJ1-1 TRBV29-1 many . CSVEVYSNTEAFF TGCAGCGTTGAAGTGTACAGCAACACTGAAGCTTTCTTT
TRBJ1-3 TRBV5-1 many . CASRETGGNTIYF TGCGCCAGCAGGGAAACAGGCGGAAACACCATATATTTT
TRBJ2-7 TRBV7-6 many TRBD1 CASSFGQGARNEQYF TGTGCCAGCAGCTTCGGACAGGGGGCTAGAAACGAGCAGTACTTC
TRBJ2-3 TRBV20-1 many TRBD2 CSARGLAGATDTQYF TGCAGTGCTAGGGGACTAGCGGGGGCCACAGATACGCAGTATTTT
TRBJ2-1 TRBV5-1 many TRBD2 CASSFQRLAGPGNEQFF TGCGCCAGCAGCTTTCAGCGACTAGCGGGGCCGGGGAATGAGCAGTTCTTC
TRBJ2-7 TRBV9 many TRBD2 CASSVESSGVYEQYF TGTGCCAGCAGCGTAGAGTCTAGCGGGGTCTACGAGCAGTACTTC
TRBJ2-7 TRBV3-1 many . CASSQLEGHEQYF TGTGCCAGCAGCCAACTGGAGGGACACGAGCAGTACTTC
TRBJ2-2 TRBV11-2 many TRBD1 CATADRHTGELFF TGTGCCACCGCGGACAGGCACACCGGGGAGCTGTTTTTT
TRBJ2-5 TRBV7-7 . TRBD2 CASSNSGGAQETQYF TGTGCTAGCAGCAATAGCGGGGGGGCGCAGGAGACCCAGTACTTC
TRBJ2-3 TRBV5-5 many . CAISGLTTDTQYF TGTGCCATTTCGGGACTGACCACAGATACGCAGTATTTT
TRBJ1-2 TRBV5-1 many . CASSWQGRDGYTF TGCGCCAGCAGCTGGCAGGGAAGGGATGGCTACACCTTC
TRBJ2-7 TRBV6-5 many TRBD1 CASSYPGTAPYEQYF TGTGCCAGCAGTTACCCGGGGACAGCCCCATACGAGCAGTACTTC
TRBJ1-4 TRBV15 many TRBD1 CATSKGAQGEKLFF TGTGCCACCAGCAAGGGGGCACAGGGTGAAAAACTGTTTTTT
TRBJ2-3 TRBV20-1 many TRBD2 CSASRLAEIWDTQYF TGCAGTGCTAGCCGACTAGCGGAGATCTGGGATACGCAGTATTTT
TRBJ1-6 TRBV18 many . CASSPTGANSPLHF TGTGCCAGCTCACCTACGGGGGCCAATTCACCCCTCCACTTT
TRBJ2-3 TRBV7-9 few . CASSLVLLDTQYF TGTGCCAGCAGCTTGGTTTTGCTAGATACGCAGTATTTT
TRBJ1-1 TRBV5-1 many . CASSLGQRAEAFF TGCGCCAGCAGCTTGGGACAGAGGGCTGAAGCTTTCTTT
TRBJ2-3 TRBV7-9 many TRBD2 CASSHPSGGAKDTQYF TGTGCCAGCAGTCACCCCAGCGGGGGGGCCAAAGATACGCAGTATTTT
TRBJ1-5 TRBV19 . . CASSMRQGMNNQPQHF TGTGCCAGTAGTATGAGGCAGGGGATGAACAATCAGCCCCAGCATTTT
TRBJ2-2 TRBV12-3/TRBV12-4 few . CASSSAASVFWSTGELFF TGTGCCAGCAGTTCGGCTGCTAGCGTCTTTTGGAGCACCGGGGAGCTGTTTTTT
TRBJ2-5 TRBV12-3/TRBV12-4 many TRBD1 CASSGQGPETQYF TGTGCCAGCAGTGGACAGGGCCCAGAGACCCAGTACTTC
TRBJ2-3 TRBV7-9 many TRBD2 CASERWRGGSDTQYF TGTGCCAGTGAACGTTGGCGGGGGGGTTCAGATACGCAGTATTTT
TRBJ1-1 TRBV5-1 many . CASSLEQAIVTGEAFF TGCGCCAGCAGCTTGGAACAGGCGATTGTAACAGGTGAAGCTTTCTTT
TRBJ2-1 TRBV20-1 many TRBD2 CSAPTSGAFRGEQFF TGCAGTGCTCCGACTAGCGGGGCCTTTCGGGGTGAGCAGTTCTTC
TRBJ2-1 TRBV15 many TRBD2 CATSRGPGGGYNEQFF TGTGCCACCAGCAGAGGCCCGGGCGGGGGCTACAATGAGCAGTTCTTC
TRBJ1-1 TRBV3-1 many . CASRHSNTEAFF TGTGCCAGCAGGCACTCGAACACTGAAGCTTTCTTT
TRBJ2-1 TRBV7-2 many . CASSSEGPNEQFF TGTGCCAGCAGCTCAGAGGGACCGAATGAGCAGTTCTTC
TRBJ1-2 TRBV4-1 many . CASSPGHRRMRYGYTF TGCGCCAGCAGCCCGGGACACCGGCGGATGAGGTATGGCTACACCTTC
TRBJ2-7 TRBV20-1 many TRBD1 CSARTGDRYEQYF TGCAGTGCGAGGACAGGGGATCGGTACGAGCAGTACTTC
TRBJ2-5 TRBV2 many TRBD2 CASRPGLAQETQYF TGTGCCAGCAGGCCGGGACTAGCGCAAGAGACCCAGTACTTC
TRBJ2-1 TRBV2 many . CASSEVVGNSYNEQFF TGTGCCAGCAGTGAAGTGGTGGGAAATTCCTACAATGAGCAGTTCTTC
TRBJ1-1 TRBV12-3/TRBV12-4 many . CASSLLQGEAFF TGTGCCAGCAGTTTACTGCAGGGTGAAGCTTTCTTT
TRBJ2-7 TRBV10-3 many . CAIKGDTSYEQYF TGTGCCATCAAGGGGGACACGTCCTACGAGCAGTACTTC
TRBJ1-1 TRBV27 many . CASSLIPPGAMNTEAFF TGTGCCAGCAGTTTGATCCCGCCAGGGGCCATGAACACTGAAGCTTTCTTT
TRBJ2-2 TRBV4-1 many . CASSQGQPQVELFF TGCGCCAGCAGCCAAGGACAGCCCCAAGTGGAGCTGTTTTTT
TRBJ2-7 TRBV7-2 many TRBD2 CASSLGVASGGPSYEQYF TGTGCCAGCAGCTTAGGGGTAGCGAGCGGGGGCCCCTCCTACGAGCAGTACTTC
TRBJ2-1 TRBV7-2 many . CASSLDPMKNEQFF TGTGCCAGCAGCTTAGACCCTATGAAAAATGAGCAGTTCTTC
TRBJ1-5 TRBV2 many . CASTDTVGQPQHF TGTGCCAGCACGGACACGGTCGGTCAGCCCCAGCATTTT
TRBJ2-3 TRBV7-2 many . CASSSQGGKKMGTQYF TGTGCCAGCAGCTCCCAGGGGGGGAAGAAGATGGGTACGCAGTATTTT
TRBJ2-1 TRBV5-6 many . CASSLGSSYNEQFF TGTGCCAGCAGCTTGGGGAGCTCCTACAATGAGCAGTTCTTC
TRBJ2-3 TRBV7-9 many . CASRGWVDTDTQYF TGTGCCAGCAGGGGATGGGTGGATACAGATACGCAGTATTTT
TRBJ2-7 TRBV10-3 many . CAIGGMGYEQYF TGTGCCATCGGGGGGATGGGGTACGAGCAGTACTTC
TRBJ2-3 TRBV5-5 many TRBD2 CASSTGGAFSTQYF TGTGCCAGCAGCACCGGGGGGGCCTTTTCTACGCAGTATTTT
TRBJ2-5 TRBV9 many . CASRGSGETQYF TGTGCCAGTCGCGGCAGCGGGGAGACCCAGTACTTC
TRBJ1-5 TRBV5-5 many . CASSPAWGGNQPQHF TGTGCCAGCAGCCCGGCCTGGGGGGGCAATCAGCCCCAGCATTTT
TRBJ1-3 TRBV20-1 many . CSARGPPGSGNTIYF TGCAGTGCTAGAGGGCCGCCCGGCTCTGGAAACACCATATATTTT
TRBJ1-6 TRBV20-1 many . CSARAWTLHF TGCAGTGCTAGAGCGTGGACCCTCCACTTT
TRBJ2-1 TRBV7-9 many TRBD2 CASSLEAGAYNEQFF TGTGCCAGCAGCTTAGAAGCGGGGGCTTACAATGAGCAGTTCTTC
TRBJ2-7 TRBV20-1 many . CSAGKGAGTYEQYF TGCAGTGCCGGGAAAGGGGCAGGGACCTACGAGCAGTACTTC
TRBJ2-1 TRBV11-2 many TRBD1 CASSITGDYNEQFF TGTGCCAGCAGCATAACAGGGGACTACAATGAGCAGTTCTTC
TRBJ2-3 TRBV25-1 few . CASSESGSHTDTQYF TGTGCCAGCAGTGAGTCCGGGTCCCATACAGATACGCAGTATTTT
TRBJ1-1 TRBV7-9 many TRBD1 CASSPTPGGQGEAFF TGTGCCAGCAGCCCTACCCCTGGGGGACAGGGGGAAGCTTTCTTT
TRBJ2-7 TRBV6-5 many TRBD2 CASSRFKGRAEQYF TGTGCCAGCAGTCGTTTTAAGGGGAGGGCCGAGCAGTACTTC